Described below is a single TCR beta chain sequence and its context. Its specificity is not known. The source of the sample is a study of cytomegalovirus exposure and HLA in healthy donors. General study findings and limits: The authors enumerated some 170 TCR beta chains as linked to cytomegalovirus.

With 60 Vbeta and 13 Jbeta primers, the PCR was carried out. Libraries were prepared by immunoSEQ multiplex PCR; TCRdb keeps only in-frame clonotypes and omits some of them. The data hold 150,000 to 180,000 clones, with 65% to 80% observed a single time. The receptor was isolated from a middle-aged woman in good health and CMV-seronegative. The material sequenced was PBMCs.

The chain's CDR3 is CASSLGAGQAQETQYF. CDR3 DNA sequence: TGTGCCAGCAGCTTGGGGGCCGGACAGGCCCAAGAGACCCAGTACTTC. The V and J genes are TRBV5-4 and TRBJ2-5, with TRBD1 matching 7 bases. Germline lookup yields CDR1 SGHNT and CDR2 YYREEE (reference sequence). After removal of 0 bases from V and 1 base from J, the junction contained 6 bases not matched to a gene. The CDR3 loop spans 16 amino acids.